This T cell receptor (beta chain) came from a study of beta chain features in type 1 diabetes. Whole-study findings and limits: cDNA-based sequencing might over-represent cells highly expressing TCR.

Germline-derived CDR1 and CDR2 are SGHNT and YYREEE (reference sequence). The CDR3 sequence is 15 residues long. The J segment lost 6 bases and the V segment lost 3 bases, leaving 8 bases of the junction unmatched. This clone was seen only a few times. The antigen is undetermined. The isolated RNA, all of it, was reverse transcribed, so expressed TCRB transcripts were what got sequenced. The table came from immunoSEQ multiplex PCR; TCRdb's copy has only in-frame clones and leaves some out. In the table there are roughly 150,000 clones, roughly 11% of which are singletons. This TCR was sampled from a man younger than 35 in good health. The gene calls are TRBV5-4 and TRBJ2-1, with TRBD2 identical over 8 bases. The sequenced sample consisted of central memory CD4+ T cells from blood. In DNA, the CDR3 is TGTGCCAGCAGCTCTGGCCGGCGGGAGGTCAATGAGCAGTTCTTC. It is translated as CASSSGRREVNEQFF.